The 29 T cell receptor beta chains reported below all come from one sample, sequenced in a study of T cell responses to AZD1222 COVID-19 vaccine. Clones were sequenced by immunoSEQ multiplex PCR, and TCRdb holds only the in-frame ones, with some missing. The sample has 86,000 or so clones, around 90% seen once. Sample: peripheral blood, taken 28 days after the second AZD1222 dose. The receptors here all came from an adult who received the AZD1222 COVID-19 vaccine.

This sequence joins TRBV6-5 and TRBJ2-2, with D tentatively TRBD2 (5 bases). From germline, CDR1 is MNHEY and CDR2 SVGAGI. V lost 5 bases to trimming and J lost 8 bases, with 15 bases between them. This CDR3 is 14 amino acids long. The CDR3 protein is CASSTRNRLGELFF. The CDR3 DNA follows: TGTGCCAGCAGTACCCGGAATCGACTAGGGGAGCTGTTTTTT.

The chain links TRBV10-3 to TRBJ2-7; TRBD1 or TRBD2 may be the D gene (5 bases each). V lost 6 bases to trimming and J lost 2 bases, with 14 bases between them. The CDR3 contains 14 residues. The V gene's germline CDR1 is ENHRY and CDR2 SYGVKD. The CDR3: CAIRSSGTAYEQYF. The CDR3 DNA reads as TGTGCCATCAGATCCTCCGGGACGGCCTACGAGCAGTACTTC.

The rearrangement uses TRBV7-3 and TRBJ2-5; D gene uncertain. The CDR3 spans 12 residues. V lost 4 bases and J 5 bases, leaving 8 bases between the germline ends. The germline V gene has CDR1 SGHTA and CDR2 FQGTGA. This CDR3 is CASSYPGETQYF. In DNA, the CDR3 is TGTGCCAGCAGCTACCCCGGGGAGACCCAGTACTTC.

The chain links TRBV12-3 or TRBV12-4 to TRBJ2-2; D might be TRBD2 (5 bases). V was trimmed by 6 bases and J by 10 bases, leaving 15 bases between them. The CDR3 is 13 amino acids. CDR3 in DNA: TGTGCCAGCAGCCGGGATCGGCGGTCGGAGCTGTTTTTT. It translates to CASSRDRRSELFF.

The count of this clone is one. CDR3: CASSLVGPPGTRGELFF. In nucleotides, the CDR3 is TGTGCCAGCAGCTTAGTAGGCCCTCCCGGGACTAGGGGGGAGCTGTTTTTT. The chain couples TRBV7-2 to TRBJ2-2, with 8 positions matching TRBD2. The CDR3 has 17 residues. The V gene's germline CDR1 is SGHTA and CDR2 FQGNSA. V was clipped by 1 base and J by 8 bases; unmatched bases: 12.

The rearrangement joins TRBV27 to TRBJ2-1, with D perhaps being TRBD1 or TRBD2 (6 bases each). V lost 1 base, J lost 9 bases, and 10 bases lay in between. CDR3 length equals 13 residues. Per germline, CDR1 MNHEY and CDR2 SMNVEV (reference sequence). CDR3 nucleotide sequence: TGTGCCAGCAGTTTATGGGGGGCCGGTGAGCAGTTCTTC. It codes for CASSLWGAGEQFF.

This clone occurred a few times. This chain connects TRBV5-1 to TRBJ2-7; 9 bases align to TRBD2. The V segment lost 2 bases and the J segment 5 bases; nucleotides outside the gene matches: 5. This CDR3 spans 14 amino acids. Germline values: CDR1 SGHRS, CDR2 YFSETQ. CDR3 region: CASSFGLAGHEQYF. As DNA, the CDR3 is TGCGCCAGCAGCTTCGGGCTAGCGGGACACGAGCAGTACTTC.

The chain has TRBV20-1 and TRBJ1-3; D uncertain. The CDR3 loop spans 11 amino acids. Trimming cost V 7 bases and J 0 bases, with 4 bases left between them. The germline gives CDR1 DFQATT, CDR2 SNEGSKA (reference sequence). CDR3 sequence (DNA): TGCAGTGTCCTCTCTGGAAACACCATATATTTT. It codes for CSVLSGNTIYF.

This chain joins TRBV2 and TRBJ1-4; D call uncertain. The length of the CDR3 is 13 residues. Germline assignment: CDR1 SNHLY and CDR2 FYNNEI. The V end lost 6 bases, the J end lost 6 bases, and 11 bases lay between the germline ends. The DNA for the CDR3 is TGTGCCAGCAGGAGGCCCGGGGATGAAAAACTGTTTTTT. Translated: CASRRPGDEKLFF.

This clone was detected once. The rearrangement joins TRBV5-6 to TRBJ2-7; D is perhaps TRBD2 (6 bases). Trimming pared 2 bases from V and 2 bases from J, leaving 8 bases between. This CDR3 spans 13 amino acids. The germline CDR1 and CDR2 sequences are SGHDT and YYEEEE. The CDR3 coding sequence is TGTGCCAGCAGCTTCAGCGGGCCCTACGAGCAGTACTTC. Translating it yields CASSFSGPYEQYF. The variable domain in full, with the rest retrieved from reference TRBV5-6 and TRBJ2-7, is DAGVTQSPTHLIKTRGQQVTLRCSPKSGHDTVSWYQQALGQGPQFIFQYYEEEERQRGNFPDRFSGHQFPNYSSELNVNALLLGDSALYLCASSFSGPYEQYFGPGTRLTVT.

This chain joins TRBV3-1 (or the pseudogene TRBV3-2) and TRBJ1-2, with D tentatively TRBD1 (5 bases). CDR3 length: 14 residues. Deletions cut 4 bases from V and 5 bases from J, with 14 bases between. The germline gives CDR1 LGHDT, CDR2 YNNKEL (reference sequence). The CDR3 bases are TGTGCCAGCAGCCCCCGGGGCACAGTATATGGCTACACCTTC. Translating gives CASSPRGTVYGYTF.

This chain joins TRBV2 and TRBJ1-1; D uncertain. In germline, CDR1 is SNHLY, CDR2 FYNNEI. The V end was cut by 6 bases, the J end by 4 bases, with 9 bases between. The CDR3 is 12 residues long. The CDR3 reads CASRYEGTEAFF. CDR3 sequence (DNA): TGTGCCAGCAGATACGAGGGCACTGAAGCTTTCTTT. The complete variable domain, with remaining parts taken from reference TRBV2 and TRBJ1-1, reads EPEVTQTPSHQVTQMGQEVILRCVPISNHLYFYWYRQILGQKVEFLVSFYNNEISEKSEIFDDQFSVERPDGSNFTLKIRSTKLEDSAMYFCASRYEGTEAFFGQGTRLTVV.

This chain links TRBV6-6 with TRBJ1-3, with D hard to call. The CDR3 has 16 residues. Germline V lookup: CDR1 MNHNY, CDR2 SVGAGI (reference sequence). V was clipped by 2 bases and J by 0 bases, with 11 bases between them. As DNA, the CDR3 is TGTGCCAGCAGTTACGGGGAATCACGCTCTGGAAACACCATATATTTT. It translates to CASSYGESRSGNTIYF.

V gene TRBV2 combines with J gene TRBJ2-3; 14 positions match TRBD2. This CDR3 spans 17 amino acids. CDR1 and CDR2 (germline): SNHLY, FYNNEI. The junction had 5 bases not matched to a gene; V was cut back by 4 bases and J by 2 bases. CDR3 sequence: CASSGLAGGITTDTQYF. DNA for the CDR3: TGTGCCAGCAGTGGACTAGCGGGAGGGATAACCACAGATACGCAGTATTTT.

V usage is TRBV10-3 and J usage is TRBJ1-1; 7 bases fit TRBD1. In germline, CDR1 is ENHRY, CDR2 SYGVKD. The CDR3 consists of 16 residues. Trimming cost V 2 bases and J 1 base; bases outside gene matches: 7. The CDR3: CAISEPRGLGNTEAFF. Here the CDR3 DNA reads TGTGCCATCAGTGAGCCGAGGGGGCTCGGGAACACTGAAGCTTTCTTT.

The genes are TRBV9 and TRBJ2-1; 11 positions match TRBD1. The CDR3 has 16 amino acids. Germline V gene sequence: CDR1 SGDLS, CDR2 YYNGEE. Trimming cost V 0 bases and J 6 bases; bases outside gene matches: 5. The CDR3 sequence: CASSVGGQGAVNEQFF. In DNA form, the CDR3 reads TGTGCCAGCAGCGTAGGAGGACAGGGGGCGGTCAATGAGCAGTTCTTC.

The chain combines TRBV27 with TRBJ1-1; TRBD1 is a possible D gene (5 bases). The CDR3 has 12 amino acids. The germline CDR1 and CDR2 sequences are MNHEY and SMNVEV (reference sequence). The V end lost 5 bases, the J end lost 8 bases, and 12 bases lay between the germline ends. CDR3 loop: CASSEIAGEAFF. The CDR3 nucleotides read TGTGCCAGCAGTGAAATCGCAGGGGAAGCTTTCTTT.

The chain combines TRBV4-1 with TRBJ1-3; D ambiguous. Germline CDR1 MGHRA, CDR2 YSYEKL. Trimming left V 1 base short and J 0 bases short, with 16 bases between. The CDR3 has 18 amino acids. The CDR3 reads CASSQVLHAGSSGNTIYF. CDR3 DNA sequence: TGCGCCAGCAGCCAAGTTCTCCACGCGGGGAGCTCTGGAAACACCATATATTTT.

In DNA form, the CDR3 reads TGTGCCAGCAGCGAGGGACAGGGTAAAGCCTACGAGCAGTACTTC. It is translated as CASSEGQGKAYEQYF. The chain recombines TRBV9 with TRBJ2-7; TRBD1 matches at 9 bases. Germline assignment: CDR1 SGDLS and CDR2 YYNGEE. The CDR3 is made up of 15 amino acids. V gave up 3 bases and J gave up 2 bases; unmatched junction bases: 6.

The chain employs TRBV7-2 and TRBJ2-2, with 12 bases fitting TRBD2. The CDR3 contains 18 residues. J lost 4 bases, V lost 5 bases, and 11 bases had no gene match. Germline-derived CDR1 and CDR2 are SGHTA and FQGNSA. CDR3 protein: CASSPGPLAGGPTGELFF. CDR3 bases: TGTGCCAGCAGCCCGGGGCCTCTAGCGGGGGGGCCCACCGGGGAGCTGTTTTTT.

V is TRBV27 and J is TRBJ2-7; 9 nucleotides match TRBD2. V shed 6 bases and J 5 bases; nucleotides not matched to a gene: 8. This CDR3 contains 14 residues. Germline values: CDR1 MNHEY, CDR2 SMNVEV (reference sequence). In DNA form, the CDR3 reads TGTGCCAGCAGACTAGTAGCGGGAGTGCACGAGCAGTACTTC. It codes for CASRLVAGVHEQYF.

The chain recombines TRBV11-3 with TRBJ2-1; the match to TRBD2 covers 11 bases. Germline lookup yields CDR1 SGHNT and CDR2 YENEEA. The J segment lost 5 bases and the V segment lost 5 bases, leaving 5 bases of the junction unmatched. CDR3 length: 15 residues. CDR3 sequence: CASSISGRVDNEQFF. The CDR3 nucleotides read TGTGCCAGCAGCATTAGCGGGAGGGTCGACAATGAGCAGTTCTTC.

The chain links TRBV5-5 to TRBJ1-3; D is uncertain. CDR3 length: 15 residues. The germline V gene encodes CDR1 SGHKS and CDR2 YYEKEE (reference sequence). V gave up 2 bases and J gave up 2 bases, with 11 bases separating them. The CDR3 is CASSFGQEPGNTIYF. The CDR3 nucleotides are TGTGCCAGCAGCTTCGGTCAGGAACCTGGAAACACCATATATTTT.

The chain employs TRBV5-5 and TRBJ2-6; the D is unclear. The V and J ends lost 0 bases and 0 bases respectively, with 13 bases between them. The CDR3 length is 18 residues. Looked up from germline, CDR1 is SGHKS and CDR2 is YYEKEE (reference sequence). The DNA for the CDR3 is TGTGCCAGCAGCTTGGGAGAGGCCAGCACCTCTGGGGCCAACGTCCTGACTTTC. This codes for CASSLGEASTSGANVLTF.

The rearrangement links TRBV4-1 to TRBJ2-3; 7 bases fit TRBD2. The CDR3 runs to 18 residues. The germline V gene has CDR1 MGHRA and CDR2 YSYEKL. Trimming removed 2 bases from V and 1 base from J; junction bases left unmatched: 12. The CDR3 sequence: CASSQTSVGVGRTDTQYF. The CDR3 DNA sequence: TGCGCCAGCAGCCAAACTAGCGTGGGGGTCGGGCGCACAGATACGCAGTATTTT.

The CDR3 DNA is TGTGCCAGCAGTGCCATGGCCTCTGGAAACACCATATATTTT. As protein: CASSAMASGNTIYF. The chain couples TRBV5-8 to TRBJ1-3, with D unresolved. Trimming removed 5 bases from V and 0 bases from J, with 9 bases in between. Germline assignment: CDR1 SGHTS and CDR2 YDEGEE. This CDR3 region has 14 residues.

This rearrangement joins TRBV19 to TRBJ2-3; 7 bases agree with TRBD1. The V segment lost 5 bases and the J segment 2 bases; nucleotides outside the gene matches: 7. The CDR3 has 15 amino acids. The germline V gene has CDR1 LNHDA and CDR2 SQIVND (reference sequence). The CDR3 DNA reads TGTGCCAGTAGTGCCCGGGACAGCAACACAGATACGCAGTATTTT. Its translation: CASSARDSNTDTQYF.

The chain employs TRBV12-3 or TRBV12-4 and TRBJ1-1; D might be TRBD1 (5 bases). V lost 7 bases and J lost 6, with 15 bases in between. The length of the CDR3 is 13 residues. In nucleotides, the CDR3 is TGTGCCAGCAAAGACAGAGAGTTCCCTGAAGCTTTCTTT. This codes for CASKDREFPEAFF.

The CDR3 DNA is TGTGCCACCAGCTTAGGGGGGACAGGGAACACTGAAGCTTTCTTT. Its translation is CATSLGGTGNTEAFF. The chain is built from TRBV15 and TRBJ1-1; 8 bases line up with TRBD1. Unmatched junction bases numbered 6, after V lost 5 bases and J lost 1 base. The CDR3 is 15 amino acids. Germline CDR1 LNHNV, CDR2 YYDKDF (reference sequence).